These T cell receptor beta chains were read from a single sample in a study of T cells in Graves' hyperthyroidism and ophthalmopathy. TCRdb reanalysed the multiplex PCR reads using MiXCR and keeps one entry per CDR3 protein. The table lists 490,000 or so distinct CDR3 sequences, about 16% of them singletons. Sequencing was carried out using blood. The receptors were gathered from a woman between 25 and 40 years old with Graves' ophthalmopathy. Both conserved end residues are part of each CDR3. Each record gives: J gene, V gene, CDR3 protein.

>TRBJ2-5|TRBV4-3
CASSQAGLADDQETQYF
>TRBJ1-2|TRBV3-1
CASSQARSAGIYGYTF
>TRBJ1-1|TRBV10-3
CAISESGQEIMNTEAFF
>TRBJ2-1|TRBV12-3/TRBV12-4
CASSFYGRDAYNEQFF
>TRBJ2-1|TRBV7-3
CASSLQGMHNEQFF
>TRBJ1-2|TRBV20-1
CSARGARLDNYGYTF
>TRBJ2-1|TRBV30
CAWSVRGGNNEQFF
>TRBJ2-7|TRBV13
CASSLAGGWNEQYF
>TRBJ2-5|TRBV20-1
CSAPEAGGVETQYF
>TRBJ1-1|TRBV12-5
CASGLDSFSEAFF
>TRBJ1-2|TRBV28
CASTTISNYGYTF
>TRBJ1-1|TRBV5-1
CASSLRFRAEKGDTEAFF
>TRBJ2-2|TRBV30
CAWTLGAGGPTGELFF
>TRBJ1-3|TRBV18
CASSGGTAGNTIYF
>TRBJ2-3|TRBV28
CASSLGGAGDTQYF
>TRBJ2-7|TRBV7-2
CASSSAGTSVFYEQYF
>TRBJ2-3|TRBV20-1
CSASGGGSSPDTQYF
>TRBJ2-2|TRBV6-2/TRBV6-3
CASSRLGLAGARVNTGELFF
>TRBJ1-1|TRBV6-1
CASSVYGNTEAFF
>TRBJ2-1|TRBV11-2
CASSTGVINEQFF
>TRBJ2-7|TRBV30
CAWRRRDAYEQYF
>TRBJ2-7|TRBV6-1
CASRNTGAGREQYF
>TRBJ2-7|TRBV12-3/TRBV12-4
CASSLQGPSYEQYF
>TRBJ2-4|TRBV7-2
CASSLLAFKNIQYF
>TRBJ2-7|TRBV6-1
CASSDDYYEQYF
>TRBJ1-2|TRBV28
CASSPDVHGYTF
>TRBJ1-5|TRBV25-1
CASSERQGFWPQHF
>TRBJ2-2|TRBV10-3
CAISEKAGVGSGELFF
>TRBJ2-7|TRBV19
CATDHGYEQYF
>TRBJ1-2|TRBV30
CAWGRAGNYGYTF